Each of the 8 T cell receptor beta chains below was sequenced from the same sample in a study of blood T cell repertoires in COVID-19. The repertoire was sequenced with immunoSEQ multiplex PCR; TCRdb's copy has only in-frame clones and lacks some. The table has more than 40,000 clones, roughly 88% seen once. Sequencing was done on a sample of peripheral blood. The receptor source for this set is a man aged 50-59 years with active COVID-19.

The chain couples TRBV21-1 to TRBJ2-5; the D call TRBD2 from the table was never checked on the DNA. TRBV21-1 is a known pseudogene. The CDR3 totals 13 residues. The CDR3 nucleotides read TGTGCCAGCAGCAAAGCGGAGGGAGAGACCCAGTACTTC. Translation: CASSKAEGETQYF.

V usage is TRBV7-9 and J usage is TRBJ2-2, with a tentative D call TRBD2 (5 bases). CDR1 is SEHNR, CDR2 FQNEAQ, per germline (reference sequence). The CDR3 has 16 residues. Deletions cut 4 bases from V and 5 bases from J, with 17 bases between. The CDR3, as DNA: TGTGCCAGCAGCTCCGGCGTGGGGAGTGGGACCGGGGAGCTGTTTTTT. Translating gives CASSSGVGSGTGELFF.

This chain uses TRBV2 with TRBJ1-5, with 7 bases lining up with TRBD1. This CDR3 region has 15 residues. V was clipped by 2 bases and J by 5 bases; unmatched bases: 6. CDR1 is SNHLY, CDR2 FYNNEI, per germline. CDR3 sequence (DNA): TGTGCCAGCAGTGAACCGGGACAGATTCATCAGCCCCAGCATTTT. As protein: CASSEPGQIHQPQHF.

This chain joins TRBV7-8 and TRBJ1-2, with 10 nucleotides matching TRBD1. The V segment lost 5 bases and the J segment 2 bases; nucleotides outside the gene matches: 5. The length of the CDR3 is 15 residues. The V gene's germline CDR1 is SGHVS and CDR2 FQNEAQ. The CDR3 region is CASSPGQGRNYGYTF. Written as DNA, the CDR3 is TGTGCCAGCAGCCCGGGACAGGGGAGGAACTATGGCTACACCTTC.

The rearrangement joins TRBV11-2 to TRBJ1-1, with D maybe TRBD1 (5 bases). The germline V gene has CDR1 SGHAT and CDR2 FQNNGV. CDR3 length: 14 residues. Between the trimmed V and J ends, which lost 5 bases and 0 bases, there was a span of 10 bases. CDR3 in DNA: TGTGCCAGCAGCGGTGGGACTATGAACACTGAAGCTTTCTTT. Translation: CASSGGTMNTEAFF.

The genes are TRBV19 and TRBJ2-5, with 8 bases that match TRBD2. CDR3 length: 14 residues. The V gene end was trimmed by 9 bases and the J gene end by 5 bases; junction bases not matched to a gene: 11. Germline-derived CDR1 and CDR2 are LNHDA and SQIVND (reference sequence). The CDR3 loop is CASQAGRGRETQYF. The CDR3 coding sequence is TGTGCCAGCCAAGCCGGGAGGGGGAGGGAGACCCAGTACTTC.

Notes on this clone: A read error may produce the germline difference seen at one junction end. The chain is built from TRBV11-3 and TRBJ2-5; 14 bases are shared with TRBD2. This CDR3 contains 16 residues. CDR1 is SGHNT and CDR2 is YENEEA in the germline V gene. The CDR3 loop is CASSGGTSGGQGTQYF. CDR3 sequence (DNA): TGTGCCAGCAGCGGGGGGACTAGCGGGGGACAAGGGACCCAGTACTTC.

This rearrangement joins TRBV27 to TRBJ2-2; D possibly corresponds to TRBD1 (6 bases). The CDR3 runs to 14 residues. Germline V gives CDR1 MNHEY, CDR2 SMNVEV (reference sequence). V gave up 5 bases and J gave up 4 bases, with 11 bases separating them. As DNA, the CDR3 is TGTGCCAGCAGTCCGAGACAGGTCACCGGGGAGCTGTTTTTT. Its protein product is CASSPRQVTGELFF.